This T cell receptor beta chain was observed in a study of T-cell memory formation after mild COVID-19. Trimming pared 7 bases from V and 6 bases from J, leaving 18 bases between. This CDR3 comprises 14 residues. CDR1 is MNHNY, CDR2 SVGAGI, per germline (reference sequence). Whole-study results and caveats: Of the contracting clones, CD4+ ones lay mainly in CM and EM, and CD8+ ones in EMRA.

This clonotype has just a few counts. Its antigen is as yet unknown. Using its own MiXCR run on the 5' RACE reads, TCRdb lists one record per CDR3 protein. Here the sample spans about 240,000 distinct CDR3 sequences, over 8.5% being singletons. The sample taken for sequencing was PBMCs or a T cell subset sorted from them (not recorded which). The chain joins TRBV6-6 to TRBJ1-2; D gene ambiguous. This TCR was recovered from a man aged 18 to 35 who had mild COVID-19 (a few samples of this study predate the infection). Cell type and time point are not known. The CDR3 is CASTIAGQLNGYTF. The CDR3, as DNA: TGTGCCAGCACCATCGCCGGGCAATTGAATGGCTACACCTTC.